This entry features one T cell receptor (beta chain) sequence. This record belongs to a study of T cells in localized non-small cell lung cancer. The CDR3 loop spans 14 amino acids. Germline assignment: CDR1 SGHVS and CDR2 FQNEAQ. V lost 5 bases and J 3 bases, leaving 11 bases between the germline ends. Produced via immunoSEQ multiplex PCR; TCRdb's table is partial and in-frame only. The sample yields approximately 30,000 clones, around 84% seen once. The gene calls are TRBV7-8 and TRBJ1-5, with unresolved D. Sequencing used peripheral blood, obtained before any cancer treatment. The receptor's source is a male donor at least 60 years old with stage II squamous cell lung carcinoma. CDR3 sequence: CASSPDHNNQPQHF. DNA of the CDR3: TGTGCCAGCAGCCCCGACCATAACAATCAGCCCCAGCATTTT.